This T cell receptor (beta chain) emerged from a study of cytomegalovirus exposure and HLA in healthy donors. Whole-study context: A prior study identified 110 million or so unique TCR beta sequences from about 180 million T cells.

V dropped 11 bases and J dropped 7 bases, with 12 bases sitting between them. Per germline, CDR1 WNHNN and CDR2 SYGVQD (reference sequence). The CDR3 length is 11 residues. This clone was detected only a few times. The target antigen is unknown. Findings and caveats of the study: TCR beta sequences reportedly predicted most subjects' HLA-A and HLA-B alleles accurately. TCR beta V- and J-gene trimming, according to a later analysis, was linked to a missense DCLRE1C variant.

The PCR had 60 Vbeta and 13 Jbeta primers. The repertoire was sequenced with immunoSEQ multiplex PCR; TCRdb's copy has only in-frame clones and lacks some. The sample shows about 96,000 clones, around 79% of them seen only once. The chain uses TRBV10-1 and TRBJ2-1; the D gene is possibly TRBD2 (6 bases). Material for sequencing was PBMCs. This sequence was found in a female donor in good health and CMV-seropositive. Written as DNA, the CDR3 is TGCGCCGGACGGGGGTGGAATGAGCAGTTCTTC. This translates into CAGRGWNEQFF.